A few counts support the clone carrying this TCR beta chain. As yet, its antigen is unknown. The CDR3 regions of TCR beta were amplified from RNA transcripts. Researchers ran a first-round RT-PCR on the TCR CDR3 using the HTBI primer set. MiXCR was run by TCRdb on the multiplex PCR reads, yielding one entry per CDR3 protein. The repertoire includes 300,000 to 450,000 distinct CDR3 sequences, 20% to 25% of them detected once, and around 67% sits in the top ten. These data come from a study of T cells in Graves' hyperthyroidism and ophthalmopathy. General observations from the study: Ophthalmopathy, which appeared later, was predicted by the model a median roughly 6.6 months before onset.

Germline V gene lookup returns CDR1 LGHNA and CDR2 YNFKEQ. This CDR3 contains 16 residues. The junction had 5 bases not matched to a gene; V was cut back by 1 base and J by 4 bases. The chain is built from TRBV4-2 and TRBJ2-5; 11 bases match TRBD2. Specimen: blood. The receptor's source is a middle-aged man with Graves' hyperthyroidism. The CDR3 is CASSQVVAGGLETQYF. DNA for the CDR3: TGTGCCAGCAGCCAAGTGGTAGCGGGGGGGCTAGAGACCCAGTACTTC.